The present T cell receptor beta chain was sequenced within a study of blood T cell repertoires in COVID-19 (dated by TCRdb to 2020 to 2021). Notes on the research overall: The collaborator samples originated in the United States, Italy and Spain and spanned the acute and convalescent phases of COVID-19. The prospective study material was composed of cDNA or gDNA derived from T cells, B-cell-depleted T cells, or PBMCs. The dataset comprised deeply sampled blood TCRbeta repertoires from subjects exposed to, actively infected with, or recovered from COVID-19. A freely available public database, intended as a resource for researchers studying the immune response to SARS-CoV-2, is where the repertoires were released. Samples were obtained from the ongoing ImmuneRACE study (first 160 participants) and from about 1,300 subjects provided by 6 global collaborators. Sample metadata almost always included a de-identified subject ID, COVID-19 status, age in years and sex. Where HLA class I and class II types were available, the types were taken from metadata supplied by the sample provider, not from assay-based typing. Overall results and qualifications from the work: Clinical and demographic metadata were provided uncurated, with the amount varying by source and participant.

Enrolling through a virtual design, the prospective study's participants ranged in age from about 18 to 89 years and lived across roughly 23 United States geographic areas. To assign participants to cohorts, the prospective study relied on clinical history that participants themselves reported in a screening survey and a study questionnaire. Recovered participants in ImmuneRACE Cohort 3 were defined by two consecutive negative NP/OP PCR tests, clearance by a healthcare professional, or resolution of symptoms. In the prospective study, whole blood, serum and a nasopharyngeal or oropharyngeal swab were collected from each participant by mobile phlebotomists. Participants in the prospective study had the option to provide additional blood draws and questionnaires over a 2-month period. Blood samples from the prospective study were shipped frozen or at room temperature prior to DNA extraction. TCRbeta CDR3 regions were amplified from genomic DNA by means of the immunoSEQ Assay, a bias-controlled multiplex PCR. From the authors' description of their analysis: The number of nucleated cells in each sample was estimated by amplification of reference gene primers within the assay. To quantify the absolute abundance of each unique TCRbeta CDR3 rearrangement, sequence reads were collapsed and filtered. Productive Simpson clonality was computed per sample as the square root of Simpson's diversity index over productive rearrangements. Sourced from immuneACCESS, this table was stored by TCRdb with only in-frame sequences that have V and J called. A share of the clones is absent; for the studies checked, an unresolved V gene accounts for under half, and the remainder has no known explanation. Clonal size and the V and J genes are those of that table, whereas D and trimming came from the DNA. This sample holds over 300,000 clones; nearly 90% were observed only once. Clones ranked in the top ten supply approximately 5.4% of the sample.

CDR1 and CDR2 are read off the germline V gene as MGHDK and SYGVNS. The CDR3 covers 15 residues, taking in both the cysteine and the phenylalanine. The only DNA kept is the CDR3, 45 bases in frame from the first base. V is cut back by 4 bases and J by 5 bases, with 9 bases in the junction unmatched. Regarding this clone: Which antigen it targets is not known. Base quality data are lacking; no much larger clone is found one base away.

This TCR derives from a woman younger than 45 who had recovered from COVID-19. The sample was PBMCs or T cells enriched from blood (not recorded which). The rearrangement joined TRBV25-1 to TRBJ2-5; TRBD1 fits 8 bases in the junction. CDR3 region: CASSAPDRAHETQYF. The DNA sequence follows: TGTGCCAGCAGTGCACCGGACAGGGCTCACGAGACCCAGTACTTC.